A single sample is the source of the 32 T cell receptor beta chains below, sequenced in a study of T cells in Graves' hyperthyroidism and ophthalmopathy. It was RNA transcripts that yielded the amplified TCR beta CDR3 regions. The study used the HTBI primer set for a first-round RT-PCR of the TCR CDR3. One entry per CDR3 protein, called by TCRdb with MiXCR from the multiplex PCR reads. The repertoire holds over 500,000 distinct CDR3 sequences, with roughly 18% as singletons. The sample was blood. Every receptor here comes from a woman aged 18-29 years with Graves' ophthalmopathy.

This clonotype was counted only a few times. The CDR3 DNA reads as TGTGCCAGCAGCTTCCTCCCCTACCCTCTTAACTATGGCTACACCTTC. Translation gives CASSFLPYPLNYGYTF. The chain couples TRBV7-2 to TRBJ1-2; D remains unclear. Trimming cost V 3 bases and J 1 base, with 15 bases left between them. Germline lookup yields CDR1 SGHTA and CDR2 FQGNSA. This CDR3 is 16 amino acids long.

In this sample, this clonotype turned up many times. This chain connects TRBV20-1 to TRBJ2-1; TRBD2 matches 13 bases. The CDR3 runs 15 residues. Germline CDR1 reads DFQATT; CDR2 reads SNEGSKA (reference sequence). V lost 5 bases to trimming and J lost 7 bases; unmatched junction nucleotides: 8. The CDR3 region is CSAFSGTSGKNEQFF. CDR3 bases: TGCAGTGCTTTCTCCGGGACTAGCGGGAAGAATGAGCAGTTCTTC.

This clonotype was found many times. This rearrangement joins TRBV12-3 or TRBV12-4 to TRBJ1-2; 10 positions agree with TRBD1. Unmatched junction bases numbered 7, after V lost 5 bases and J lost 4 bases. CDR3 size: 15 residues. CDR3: CASSTGQGNVYGYTF. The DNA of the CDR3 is TGTGCCAGCAGTACGGGACAGGGGAACGTCTATGGCTACACCTTC.

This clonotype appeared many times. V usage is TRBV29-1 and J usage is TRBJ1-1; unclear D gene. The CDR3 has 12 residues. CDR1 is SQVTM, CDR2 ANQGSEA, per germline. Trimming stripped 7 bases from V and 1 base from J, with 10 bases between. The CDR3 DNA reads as TGCAGCGCTGATTCGGAGAACACTGAAGCTTTCTTT. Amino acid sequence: CSADSENTEAFF.

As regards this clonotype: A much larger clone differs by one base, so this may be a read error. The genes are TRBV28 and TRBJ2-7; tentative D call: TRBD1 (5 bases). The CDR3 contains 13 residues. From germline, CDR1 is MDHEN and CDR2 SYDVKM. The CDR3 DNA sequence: TGTGCCAGCAGCATCGACAGTCCCTACGAGCAGCACTTC. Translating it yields CASSIDSPYEQHF. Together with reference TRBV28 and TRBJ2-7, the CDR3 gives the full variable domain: DVKVTQSSRYLVKRTGEKVFLECVQDMDHENMFWYRQDPGLGLRLIYFSYDVKMKEKGDIPEGYSVSREKKERFSLILESASTNQTSMYLCASSIDSPYEQHFGPGTRLTVT.

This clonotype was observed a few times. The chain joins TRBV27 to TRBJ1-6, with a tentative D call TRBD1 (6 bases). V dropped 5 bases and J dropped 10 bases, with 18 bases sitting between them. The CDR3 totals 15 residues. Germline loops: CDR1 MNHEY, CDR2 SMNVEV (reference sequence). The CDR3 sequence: CASSQHREVRSPLHF. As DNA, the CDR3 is TGTGCCAGCAGTCAACACAGGGAAGTGAGGTCACCCCTCCACTTT.

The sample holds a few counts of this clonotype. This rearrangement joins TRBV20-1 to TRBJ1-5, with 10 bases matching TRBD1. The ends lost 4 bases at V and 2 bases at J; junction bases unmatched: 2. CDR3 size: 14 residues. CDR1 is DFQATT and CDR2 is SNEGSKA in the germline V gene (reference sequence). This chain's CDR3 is CSATGTGGNQPQHF. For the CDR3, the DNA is TGCAGTGCTACCGGGACAGGGGGCAATCAGCCCCAGCATTTT.

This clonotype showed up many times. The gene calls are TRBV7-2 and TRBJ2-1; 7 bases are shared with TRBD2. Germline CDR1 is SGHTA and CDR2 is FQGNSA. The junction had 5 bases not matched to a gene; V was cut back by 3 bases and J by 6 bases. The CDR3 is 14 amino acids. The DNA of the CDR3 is TGTGCCAGCAGCTTCGCCTTAGCGGGCAATGAGCAGTTCTTC. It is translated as CASSFALAGNEQFF.

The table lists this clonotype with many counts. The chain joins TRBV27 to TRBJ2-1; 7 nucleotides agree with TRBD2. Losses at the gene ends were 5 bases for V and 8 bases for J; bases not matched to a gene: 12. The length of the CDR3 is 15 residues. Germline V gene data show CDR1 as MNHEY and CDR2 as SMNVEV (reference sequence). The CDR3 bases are TGTGCCAGCAGTGGGGCGGGAGAGTCGATCCATGAGCAGTTCTTC. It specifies CASSGAGESIHEQFF.

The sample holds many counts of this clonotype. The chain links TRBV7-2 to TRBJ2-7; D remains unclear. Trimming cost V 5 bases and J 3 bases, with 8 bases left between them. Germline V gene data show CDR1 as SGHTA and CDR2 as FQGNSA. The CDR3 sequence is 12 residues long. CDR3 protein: CASSIKIYEQYF. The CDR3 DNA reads TGTGCCAGCAGCATAAAGATCTACGAGCAGTACTTC.

In nucleotides, the CDR3 is TGCGCCAGCGGCGACAGGGTCCAAGAGACCCAGTACTTC. Translating it yields CASGDRVQETQYF. This chain links TRBV5-1 with TRBJ2-5, with TRBD1 matching over 7 bases. Germline CDR1 reads SGHRS; CDR2 reads YFSETQ. V dropped 7 bases and J dropped 1; count of bases not matched to a gene: 4. The CDR3 totals 13 residues.

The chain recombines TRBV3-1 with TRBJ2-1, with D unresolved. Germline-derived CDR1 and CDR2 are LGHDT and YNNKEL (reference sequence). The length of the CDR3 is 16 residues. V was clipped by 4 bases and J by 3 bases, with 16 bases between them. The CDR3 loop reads CASSPLATSYYNEQFF. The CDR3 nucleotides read TGTGCCAGCAGCCCCCTGGCGACTTCGTACTACAATGAGCAGTTCTTC.

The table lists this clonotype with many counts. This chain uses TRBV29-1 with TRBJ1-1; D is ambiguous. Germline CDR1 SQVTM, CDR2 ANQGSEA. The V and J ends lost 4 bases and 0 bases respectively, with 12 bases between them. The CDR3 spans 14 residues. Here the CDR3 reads CSVVGVPMNTEAFF. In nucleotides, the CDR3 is TGCAGCGTTGTCGGGGTTCCCATGAACACTGAAGCTTTCTTT.

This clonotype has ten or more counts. CDR3 DNA: TGCAGCCAGTCGATGACCGAAGGGACTGAAGCTTTCTTT. Protein product: CSQSMTEGTEAFF. The rearrangement joins TRBV29-1 to TRBJ1-1; D gene unclear. The ends were cut back, 8 bases at V and 5 bases at J, with 18 bases in the middle. This CDR3 has 13 amino acids. Germline V gene data show CDR1 as SQVTM and CDR2 as ANQGSEA. The full variable domain, rest sourced from reference TRBV29-1 and TRBJ1-1, is SAVISQKPSRDICQRGTSLTIQCQVDSQVTMMFWYRQQPGQSLTLIATANQGSEATYESGFVIDKFPISRPNLTFSTLTVSNMSPEDSSIYLCSQSMTEGTEAFFGQGTRLTVV.

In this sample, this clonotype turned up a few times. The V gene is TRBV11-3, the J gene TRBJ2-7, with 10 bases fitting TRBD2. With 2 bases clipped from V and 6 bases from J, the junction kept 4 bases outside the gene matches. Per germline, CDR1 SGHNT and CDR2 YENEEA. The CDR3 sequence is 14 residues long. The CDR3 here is CASSLQTSGPEQYF. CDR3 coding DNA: TGTGCCAGCAGCTTACAGACTAGCGGGCCCGAGCAGTACTTC.

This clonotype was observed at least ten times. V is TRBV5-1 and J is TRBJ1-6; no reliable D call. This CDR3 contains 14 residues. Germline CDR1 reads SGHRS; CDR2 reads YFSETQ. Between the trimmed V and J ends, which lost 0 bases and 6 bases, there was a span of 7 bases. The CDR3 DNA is TGCGCCAGCAGCTTGGGAGTGCGTAATTCACCCCTCCACTTT. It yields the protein CASSLGVRNSPLHF. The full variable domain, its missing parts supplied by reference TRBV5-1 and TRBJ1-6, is KAGVTQTPRYLIKTRGQQVTLSCSPISGHRSVSWYQQTPGQGLQFLFEYFSETQRNKGNFPGRFSGRQFSNSRSEMNVSTLELGDSALYLCASSLGVRNSPLHFGNGTRLTVT.

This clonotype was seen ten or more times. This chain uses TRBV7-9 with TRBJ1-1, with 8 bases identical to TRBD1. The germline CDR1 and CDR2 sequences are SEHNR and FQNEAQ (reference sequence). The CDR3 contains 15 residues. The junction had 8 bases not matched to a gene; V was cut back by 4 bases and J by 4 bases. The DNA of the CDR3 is TGTGCCAGCAGCTCTACTTACAGGGGGGCCACTGAAGCTTTCTTT. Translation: CASSSTYRGATEAFF.

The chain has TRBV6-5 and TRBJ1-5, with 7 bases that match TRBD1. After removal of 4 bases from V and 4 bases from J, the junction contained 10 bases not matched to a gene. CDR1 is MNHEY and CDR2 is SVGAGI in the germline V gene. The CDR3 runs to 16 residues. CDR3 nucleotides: TGTGCCAGCAGTTTAAAAACAGGGGCCCCGAATCAGCCCCAGCATTTT. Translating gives CASSLKTGAPNQPQHF.

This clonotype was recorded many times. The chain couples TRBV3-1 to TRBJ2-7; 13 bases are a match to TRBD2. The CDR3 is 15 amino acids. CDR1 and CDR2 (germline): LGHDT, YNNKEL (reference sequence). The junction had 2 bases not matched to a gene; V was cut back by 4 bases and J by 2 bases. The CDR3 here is CASSPGTSGAYEQYF. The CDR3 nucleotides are TGTGCCAGCAGCCCCGGGACTAGCGGGGCCTACGAGCAGTACTTC.

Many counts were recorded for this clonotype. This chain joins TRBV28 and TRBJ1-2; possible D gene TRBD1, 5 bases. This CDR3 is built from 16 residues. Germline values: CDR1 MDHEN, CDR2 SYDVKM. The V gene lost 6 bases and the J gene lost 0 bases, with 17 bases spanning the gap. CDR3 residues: CASRRIGGVTNYGYTF. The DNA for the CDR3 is TGTGCCAGCAGGCGAATCGGGGGAGTCACTAACTATGGCTACACCTTC.

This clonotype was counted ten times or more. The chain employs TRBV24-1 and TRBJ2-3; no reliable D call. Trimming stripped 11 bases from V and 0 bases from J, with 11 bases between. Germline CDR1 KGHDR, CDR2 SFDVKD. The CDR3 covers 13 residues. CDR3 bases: TGTGCCATCGGCCTAGACAGCACAGATACGCAGTATTTT. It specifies CAIGLDSTDTQYF.

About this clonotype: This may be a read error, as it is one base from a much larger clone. CDR3 loop: CASSYPPYNEQLF. CDR3 DNA sequence: TGCGCCAGCAGCTACCCACCCTACAATGAGCAGCTCTTC. V is TRBV5-1 and J is TRBJ2-1; D call uncertain. The CDR3 sequence is 13 residues long. Germline lookup yields CDR1 SGHRS and CDR2 YFSETQ.

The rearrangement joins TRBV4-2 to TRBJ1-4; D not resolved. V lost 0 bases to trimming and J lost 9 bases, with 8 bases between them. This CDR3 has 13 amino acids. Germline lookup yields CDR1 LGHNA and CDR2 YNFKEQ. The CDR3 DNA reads TGTGCCAGCAGCCAAGACGTGGGGAAAAAACTGTTTTTT. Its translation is CASSQDVGKKLFF.

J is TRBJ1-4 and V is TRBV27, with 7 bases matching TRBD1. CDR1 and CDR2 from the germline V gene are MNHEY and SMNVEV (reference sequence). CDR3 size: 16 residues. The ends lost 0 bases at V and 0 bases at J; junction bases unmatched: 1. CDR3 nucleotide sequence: TGTGCCAGCAGTTTATCGGGGACAGCAACTAATGAAAAACTGTTTTTT. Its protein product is CASSLSGTATNEKLFF.

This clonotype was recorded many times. CDR3 DNA sequence: TGTGCCAGCAGTTACGGGACTAGCGGGGGCAATGAGCAGTTCTTC. It is translated as CASSYGTSGGNEQFF. The chain couples TRBV6-2 or TRBV6-3 to TRBJ2-1, with 14 bases identical to TRBD2. This CDR3 contains 15 residues. V shed 2 bases and J 6 bases; nucleotides not matched to a gene: 0. The germline gives CDR1 MNHEY, CDR2 SVGEGT.

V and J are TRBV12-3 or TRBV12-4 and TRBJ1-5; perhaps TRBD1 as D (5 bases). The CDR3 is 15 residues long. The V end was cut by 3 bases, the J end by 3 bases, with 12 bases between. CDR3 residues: CASSFGDRFNQPQHF. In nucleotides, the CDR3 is TGTGCCAGCAGTTTCGGCGACAGATTCAATCAGCCCCAGCATTTT.

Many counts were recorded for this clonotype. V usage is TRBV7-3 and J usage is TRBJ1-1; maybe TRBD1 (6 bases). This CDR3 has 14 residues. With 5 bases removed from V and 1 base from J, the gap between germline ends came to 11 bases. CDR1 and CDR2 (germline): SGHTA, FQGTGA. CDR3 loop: CASSDGTPNTEAFF. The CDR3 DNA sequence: TGTGCCAGCAGCGATGGGACACCGAACACTGAAGCTTTCTTT.

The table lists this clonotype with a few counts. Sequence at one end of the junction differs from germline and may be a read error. The CDR3 loop is CASSLGGAGGGETQYF. Here the CDR3 DNA reads TGTGCCAGCAGCTTAGGTGGGGCGGGGGGAGGAGAGACCCAGTACTTC. V is TRBV5-1 and J is TRBJ2-5; TRBD2 agrees at 8 bases. Germline-derived CDR1 and CDR2 are SGHRS and YFSETQ. CDR3 size: 16 residues.

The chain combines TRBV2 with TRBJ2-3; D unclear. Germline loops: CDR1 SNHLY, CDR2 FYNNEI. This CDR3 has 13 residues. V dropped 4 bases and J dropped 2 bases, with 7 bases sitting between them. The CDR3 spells CASSVDYTDTQYF. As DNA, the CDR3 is TGTGCCAGCAGTGTGGATTACACAGATACGCAGTATTTT.

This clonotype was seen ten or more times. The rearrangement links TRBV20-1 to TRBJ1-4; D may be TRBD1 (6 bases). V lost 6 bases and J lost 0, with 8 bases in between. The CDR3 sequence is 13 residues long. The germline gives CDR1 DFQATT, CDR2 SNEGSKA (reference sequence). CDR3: CSANRATNEKLFF. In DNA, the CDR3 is TGCAGTGCCAACAGGGCAACTAATGAAAAACTGTTTTTT.

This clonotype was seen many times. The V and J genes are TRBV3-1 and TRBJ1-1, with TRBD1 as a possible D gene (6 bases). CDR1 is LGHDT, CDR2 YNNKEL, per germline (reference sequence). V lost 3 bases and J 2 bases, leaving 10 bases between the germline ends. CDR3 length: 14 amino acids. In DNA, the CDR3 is TGTGCCAGCAGCCATCAGGACAGAAACACTGAAGCTTTCTTT. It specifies CASSHQDRNTEAFF.

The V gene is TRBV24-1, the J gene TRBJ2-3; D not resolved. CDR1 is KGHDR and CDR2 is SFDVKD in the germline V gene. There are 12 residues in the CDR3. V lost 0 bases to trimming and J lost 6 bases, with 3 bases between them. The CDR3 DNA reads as TGTGCCACCAGTGATTTGAGGGATACGCAGTATTTT. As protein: CATSDLRDTQYF.